This T cell receptor (beta chain) originates from a study of cytomegalovirus exposure and HLA in healthy donors. Germline V gene data show CDR1 as WNHNN and CDR2 as SYGVQD (reference sequence). This CDR3 contains 15 residues. The trim removed 4 bases at V and 5 bases at J, leaving 8 bases unmatched. On this clone: Its antigen is undetermined.

The PCR had 60 Vbeta and 13 Jbeta primers. Method: immunoSEQ multiplex PCR; TCRdb's copy keeps in-frame clones and lacks some. In the table there are tens of thousands of clones, around 77% of which are singletons. Study-wide results and limits: The study listed approximately 160 cytomegalovirus-associated TCR beta chains. A classifier reportedly called cytomegalovirus status with high sensitivity and specificity. Analysis was carried out at a later point, and it linked a missense DCLRE1C variant to TCR beta V- and J-gene trimming.

The sample comprised PBMCs. This TCR came from a young man in good health and CMV-seronegative. The genes are TRBV10-1 and TRBJ2-7; 10 nucleotides line up with TRBD2. The CDR3 sequence: CASSAALAGVHEQYF. CDR3 coding DNA: TGCGCCAGCAGTGCGGCGCTAGCGGGAGTTCACGAGCAGTACTTC.